This is a list of T cell receptor beta chains from one sample in a study of cytomegalovirus exposure and HLA in healthy donors. TCRdb's table, derived via immunoSEQ multiplex PCR, lists solely in-frame clones and lacks some. The sample includes some 130,000 clones, about 80% of them seen just once. The sequenced sample was PBMCs. These receptors came from a woman between 50 and 59 years old in good health and CMV-seronegative. The CDR3 runs from the conserved cysteine through the conserved F or W. The order of the fields is V gene, D gene, J gene, CDR3 DNA, CDR3 protein. A D gene is named only where the DNA matches it firmly.

V: TRBV2
D: TRBD1
J: TRBJ1-4
DNA: TGTGCCAGCAGCAGGGACAGGGACGGACTGTTTTTT
CDR3: CASSRDRDGLFF

V: TRBV7-2
D: TRBD2
J: TRBJ2-5
DNA: TGTGCCAGCAGCCCAGCGGGAGTTGAGGAGACCCAGTACTTC
CDR3: CASSPAGVEETQYF

V: TRBV28
D: TRBD1
J: TRBJ2-4
DNA: TGTGCCAGCAGTCGACCTCGGGACAGGGAGGGTGGAAACATTCAGTACTTC
CDR3: CASSRPRDREGGNIQYF

V: TRBV27
D: -
J: TRBJ1-1
DNA: TGTGCCAGCAGTTTGAACCCGGGGAACACTGAAGCTTTCTTT
CDR3: CASSLNPGNTEAFF

V: TRBV7-9
D: -
J: TRBJ2-5
DNA: TGTGCCAGCAGCTCTGGGAGTAGGGAGACCCAGTACTTC
CDR3: CASSSGSRETQYF

V: TRBV4-1
D: TRBD2
J: TRBJ2-7
DNA: TGCGCCAGCAGCCAGCGGGAGCACTACGAGCAGTACTTC
CDR3: CASSQREHYEQYF

V: TRBV7-8
D: -
J: TRBJ1-1
DNA: TGTGCCAGCAGCCGAAATATCCGCAATCAGGGGCGCACTGAAGCTTTCTTT
CDR3: CASSRNIRNQGRTEAFF

V: TRBV7-8
D: -
J: TRBJ2-1
DNA: TGTGCCAGCTGCGAGCAGGGAGGTAACTTTAACCCAAACTCCTACAATGAGCAGTTCTTC
CDR3: CASCEQGGNFNPNSYNEQFF

V: TRBV5-1
D: -
J: TRBJ1-1
DNA: TGCGCCAGCAGCCCCGAGAGGAACCCGAACACTGAAGCTTTCTTT
CDR3: CASSPERNPNTEAFF

V: TRBV2
D: -
J: TRBJ2-7
DNA: TGTGCCAGCCACCTGGAGGGGCGCGAGCAGTACTTC
CDR3: CASHLEGREQYF

V: TRBV27
D: -
J: TRBJ2-1
DNA: TGTGCCAGCAGTAACCCAGCGGAAGAGCAGTTCTTC
CDR3: CASSNPAEEQFF

V: TRBV7-2
D: TRBD2
J: TRBJ2-3
DNA: TGTGCCAGCAGCTTGGCGGTCGGGACTAGCGGGAGACTGGATACGCAGTATTTT
CDR3: CASSLAVGTSGRLDTQYF

V: TRBV5-6
D: TRBD1
J: TRBJ1-2
DNA: TGTGCCAGCAGCCTGCCCGGGACAGGGGGCGCTCGTGGCTACACCTTC
CDR3: CASSLPGTGGARGYTF